The 4 T cell receptor beta chains below come from one sample, sequenced in a study of technical replicates of blood from several donors. The protocol was immunoSEQ multiplex PCR, while the TCRdb copy is restricted to in-frame clones and leaves out a portion. This sample yields 60,000 to 85,000 clones, of which about 91% are seen a single time; around 0.4% belongs to the top ten. Sequencing was carried out using T cells isolated from PBMCs. These receptors all stem from a human donor in good health.

The V and J genes are TRBV4-1 and TRBJ2-5, with D maybe TRBD2 (7 bases). V was trimmed by 5 bases and J by 1 base, leaving 20 bases between them. The CDR3 contains 17 residues. Germline assignment: CDR1 MGHRA and CDR2 YSYEKL. CDR3 region: CASSAWGGLTGQETQYF. Here the CDR3 DNA reads TGCGCCAGCAGCGCCTGGGGGGGCTTGACAGGCCAAGAGACCCAGTACTTC.

The rearrangement links TRBV15 to TRBJ2-5; D may be TRBD1 (6 bases). Deletions cut 0 bases from V and 7 bases from J, with 15 bases between. Germline V gene lookup returns CDR1 LNHNV and CDR2 YYDKDF (reference sequence). The CDR3 length is 15 residues. CDR3 bases: TGTGCCACCAGCAGAGATTATCCAGGGGCGGGGACCCAGTACTTC. This codes for CATSRDYPGAGTQYF. Looking up the rest from reference TRBV15 and TRBJ2-5 gives the full variable domain: DAMVIQNPRYQVTQFGKPVTLSCSQTLNHNVMYWYQQKSSQAPKLLFHYYDKDFNNEADTPDNFQSRRPNTSFCFLDIRSPGLGDTAMYLCATSRDYPGAGTQYFGPGTRLLVL.

CDR3 residues: CASPYSGIWVEEQYF. The CDR3 nucleotides are TGTGCCAGTCCATATAGCGGGATCTGGGTGGAGGAGCAGTACTTC. The chain is built from TRBV5-3 and TRBJ2-7; 8 bases agree with TRBD2. TRBV5-3 is flagged as an ORF with uncertain function. With 8 bases clipped from V and 7 bases from J, the junction kept 17 bases outside the gene matches. There are 15 residues in the CDR3.

The chain is built from TRBV7-9 and TRBJ2-3; 9 nucleotides line up with TRBD2. V lost 3 bases, J lost 5 bases, and 6 bases stayed unmatched. CDR1 and CDR2 from the germline V gene are SEHNR and FQNEAQ (reference sequence). The CDR3 covers 15 residues. CDR3 region: CASSFAAGGEDTQYF. CDR3 sequence (DNA): TGTGCCAGCAGCTTTGCGGCGGGAGGGGAAGATACGCAGTATTTT.